This T cell receptor beta chain comes out of a study of neurological immune-mediated disorders. General study results and limits: Phylogenetic grouping assigned the repertoires of 18 of 34 multiple sclerosis patients to a single related-CDR3 cluster, which may represent a signature. The multiple sclerosis repertoire cluster was not associated with any clinical or MRI feature.

This clonotype was counted at least ten times. The antigen is not known. TCRdb analysed the 5' RACE reads with MiXCR anew, one entry per CDR3 protein. The table lists some 60,000 distinct CDR3 sequences, roughly 3.5% of them singletons, with about 3% in the top ten. Trimming shortened V by 6 bases and J by 4 bases, and 19 bases separated the two germline ends. The germline V gene encodes CDR1 MDHEN and CDR2 SYDVKM. This CDR3 contains 16 residues. The unsorted libraries were produced from 2 million PBMCs held at -80 C. Sequencing used PBMCs. The receptor's source is a young woman with multiple sclerosis. This chain joins TRBV28 and TRBJ2-4; D might be TRBD2 (6 bases). The CDR3: CASRPGTPGAKNIQYF. In DNA, the CDR3 is TGTGCCAGCAGACCCGGGACTCCCGGAGCAAAAAACATTCAGTACTTC.